One sample yielded the 19 T cell receptor beta chains listed below, sequenced in a study of cytomegalovirus exposure and HLA in healthy donors. Sequenced by immunoSEQ multiplex PCR; TCRdb stores in-frame clones only, minus some. The sample carries over 85,000 clones, approximately 89% recorded once. Sample: PBMCs. All receptors come from a young woman in good health and CMV-seronegative.

V gene TRBV6-1 combines with J gene TRBJ1-1; weak D call: TRBD1 (5 bases). This CDR3 contains 16 residues. Germline assignment: CDR1 MNHNS and CDR2 SASEGT. Trimming removed 0 bases from V and 1 base from J, with 12 bases in between. The CDR3 here is CASSEAWGRGNTEAFF. In DNA, the CDR3 is TGTGCCAGCAGTGAAGCTTGGGGGAGGGGGAACACTGAAGCTTTCTTT.

The chain employs TRBV28 and TRBJ1-4; D is perhaps TRBD1 (5 bases). Trimming cost V 5 bases and J 7 bases, with 17 bases left between them. This CDR3 spans 15 amino acids. From germline, CDR1 is MDHEN and CDR2 SYDVKM. The CDR3 sequence: CASSAEPGMGEKLFF. The CDR3 DNA sequence: TGTGCCAGCAGTGCCGAACCAGGGATGGGTGAAAAACTGTTTTTT.

As DNA, the CDR3 is TGTGCCAGCAGCCCCTCGACAGGGGGCTGGGAAAAACTGTTTTTT. It codes for CASSPSTGGWEKLFF. This rearrangement joins TRBV7-2 to TRBJ1-4; 10 bases align to TRBD1. Germline lookup yields CDR1 SGHTA and CDR2 FQGNSA. This CDR3 spans 15 amino acids. The ends lost 5 bases at V and 8 bases at J; junction bases unmatched: 8.

This chain's CDR3 is CASSLYQETQYF. The CDR3 nucleotides are TGTGCCAGCTCCCTATACCAAGAGACCCAGTACTTC. This chain joins TRBV18 and TRBJ2-5, with D hard to call. CDR1 and CDR2 (germline): KGHSH, LQKENI. The CDR3 sequence is 12 residues long. Trimming shortened V by 6 bases and J by 0 bases, and 5 bases separated the two germline ends.

The DNA for the CDR3 is TGCGCCAGCAGCTTGAGTTATGGGACAGGGAGGAACGAGCAGTACTTC. The encoded protein is CASSLSYGTGRNEQYF. This chain links TRBV5-1 with TRBJ2-7, with TRBD1 matching 9 bases. Germline CDR1 reads SGHRS; CDR2 reads YFSETQ. The CDR3 loop spans 16 amino acids. Trimming took 1 base from V and 5 from J; bases not matched to a gene: 10.

The chain joins TRBV28 to TRBJ2-7; 9 bases are shared with TRBD1. The CDR3 spans 17 residues. Germline V lookup: CDR1 MDHEN, CDR2 SYDVKM. J gave up 0 bases and V 5 bases, and 11 bases lay outside the gene matches. The CDR3 DNA sequence: TGTGCCAGCAGTCCCAATCTAGGGACAGGGAGCTCCTACGAGCAGTACTTC. Protein product: CASSPNLGTGSSYEQYF.

For this clone: The junction departs from germline at one end; a sequencing error may be responsible. The gene calls are TRBV7-7 and TRBJ2-2; possible D gene TRBD2, 6 bases. Germline V gene lookup returns CDR1 SSHAT and CDR2 FNYEAQ (reference sequence). The CDR3 has 16 residues. CDR3 in DNA: TGTGCTAGCAGCTTAAGGGGAGGCGCGAACACCGGGGAGCTGTTTTTT. Protein: CASSLRGGANTGELFF.

This rearrangement joins TRBV15 to TRBJ2-2, with TRBD1 matching over 9 bases. The J segment lost 6 bases and the V segment lost 7 bases, leaving 12 bases of the junction unmatched. From germline, CDR1 is LNHNV and CDR2 YYDKDF (reference sequence). The CDR3 totals 16 residues. CDR3 nucleotide sequence: TGTGCCACCACTAGAGACCGGGACAGGGATGCCGGGGAGCTGTTTTTT. Protein product: CATTRDRDRDAGELFF.

This chain connects TRBV5-4 to TRBJ1-2; no firm D call. The CDR3 extends over 13 amino acids. Trimming shortened V by 4 bases and J by 0 bases, and 7 bases separated the two germline ends. Germline CDR1 reads SGHNT; CDR2 reads YYREEE (reference sequence). Written as DNA, the CDR3 is TGTGCCAGCAGCCGTGTAGCTAACTATGGCTACACCTTC. It translates to CASSRVANYGYTF.

The genes are TRBV30 and TRBJ2-3; TRBD2 matches 8 bases. With 4 bases clipped from V and 6 bases from J, the junction kept 6 bases outside the gene matches. There are 13 residues in the CDR3. CDR1 GTSNPN and CDR2 SVGIG come from the germline V gene (reference sequence). The CDR3 protein is CAWTSGLDDTQYF. The CDR3 DNA sequence: TGTGCCTGGACTAGCGGGTTGGACGATACGCAGTATTTT.

This clone was seen a single time. The V and J genes are TRBV27 and TRBJ2-7; perhaps TRBD2 as D (5 bases). The CDR3 is 13 amino acids. V was cut by 7 bases and J by 4 bases, with 14 bases left in between. In germline, CDR1 is MNHEY, CDR2 SMNVEV (reference sequence). The CDR3 bases are TGTGCCAGCACTAAAAACGGCGGGTACGAGCAGTACTTC. This encodes CASTKNGGYEQYF.

CDR3 loop: CASSSPGQGTYEQYF. The DNA for the CDR3 is TGTGCCAGCAGTTCCCCCGGACAGGGGACCTACGAGCAGTACTTC. This sequence joins TRBV27 and TRBJ2-7; 9 bases fit TRBD1. Germline V gives CDR1 MNHEY, CDR2 SMNVEV (reference sequence). V was pared by 4 bases and J by 2 bases, with 6 bases of the junction left unmatched. This CDR3 is built from 15 residues.

V is TRBV28 and J is TRBJ2-7, with D possibly matching TRBD1 (5 bases). Germline values: CDR1 MDHEN, CDR2 SYDVKM. This CDR3 has 14 residues. With 6 bases removed from V and 3 bases from J, the gap between germline ends came to 15 bases. The CDR3 here is CASSLQGENYEQYF. CDR3 in DNA: TGTGCCAGCAGCCTACAAGGGGAAAACTACGAGCAGTACTTC.

This chain's CDR3 is CASSESREPSGNTIYF. CDR3 DNA: TGCGCCAGCAGTGAGTCGAGGGAACCCTCTGGAAACACCATATATTTT. The chain links TRBV10-1 to TRBJ1-3, with unresolved D. Trimming removed 0 bases from V and 0 bases from J, with 9 bases in between. Germline CDR1 WNHNN, CDR2 SYGVQD (reference sequence). The length of the CDR3 is 16 residues.

The CDR3: CAWSVHAVSSYEQYF. DNA for the CDR3: TGTGCCTGGAGTGTACACGCGGTGAGCTCCTACGAGCAGTACTTC. The chain employs TRBV30 and TRBJ2-7; D is unclear. Trimming removed 0 bases at V and 0 bases at J, with 12 bases between. The CDR3 contains 15 residues. Germline CDR1 reads GTSNPN; CDR2 reads SVGIG (reference sequence).

The chain has TRBV7-9 and TRBJ2-6, with D maybe TRBD1 (6 bases). From germline, CDR1 is SEHNR and CDR2 FQNEAQ (reference sequence). The CDR3 spans 16 residues. V was trimmed by 2 bases and J by 0 bases, leaving 8 bases between them. In DNA, the CDR3 is TGTGCCAGCAGCTTACGAGGGGGCTCTGGGGCCAACGTCCTGACTTTC. It is translated as CASSLRGGSGANVLTF.

V is TRBV6-4 and J is TRBJ1-1; D unresolved. Trimming stripped 0 bases from V and 4 bases from J, with 15 bases between. This CDR3 is 16 amino acids long. The germline gives CDR1 MRHNA, CDR2 SNTAGT. The CDR3 is CASSDSFRVRGTEAFF. The CDR3 DNA follows: TGTGCCAGCAGTGACTCCTTCCGGGTCCGGGGCACTGAAGCTTTCTTT.

The chain combines TRBV27 with TRBJ2-1; 8 bases line up with TRBD2. The CDR3 is made up of 15 amino acids. Germline values: CDR1 MNHEY, CDR2 SMNVEV (reference sequence). With V trimmed by 0 bases and J by 7 bases, 5 bases remained unmatched. CDR3 residues: CASSLSISGGNEQFF. The CDR3 coding sequence is TGTGCCAGCAGTTTATCTATATCGGGGGGGAATGAGCAGTTCTTC.

The chain couples TRBV4-1 to TRBJ1-6, with TRBD1 as a possible D gene (6 bases). Germline V gene sequence: CDR1 MGHRA, CDR2 YSYEKL. Trimming took 7 bases from V and 8 from J, leaving 24 bases between them. This CDR3 has 17 residues. The CDR3 reads CASTQYRAFAGDSPLHF. CDR3 DNA sequence: TGCGCCAGCACCCAGTACCGCGCCTTTGCAGGGGATTCACCCCTCCACTTT.